Following are 28 T cell receptor beta chains from one sample sequenced in a study of T cells in Graves' hyperthyroidism and ophthalmopathy. Researchers took RNA transcripts and amplified the TCR beta CDR3 regions from them. HTBI primers were the set used in a first-round RT-PCR of the TCR CDR3. From the multiplex PCR reads, TCRdb called clonotypes with MiXCR, one entry per CDR3 protein. Of about 380,000 distinct CDR3 sequences detected, 11% to 15% appear once; the ten largest clones hold about 11%. Input material: blood. The receptor source for this set is an older woman with Graves' hyperthyroidism.

This clonotype was seen at least ten times. V and J are TRBV2 and TRBJ2-1; maybe TRBD1 (7 bases). CDR1 is SNHLY and CDR2 is FYNNEI in the germline V gene. V was pared by 5 bases and J by 6 bases, with 23 bases between. This CDR3 comprises 17 residues. This chain's CDR3 is CASSSDPGGFYSNEQFF. The CDR3 DNA sequence: TGTGCCAGCAGTTCCGACCCAGGGGGGTTCTACAGCAATGAGCAGTTCTTC.

V usage is TRBV5-1 and J usage is TRBJ1-1; unclear D gene. Germline V CDR1 and CDR2: SGHRS, YFSETQ. The CDR3 loop spans 15 amino acids. The V gene lost 0 bases and the J gene lost 2 bases, with 11 bases spanning the gap. The CDR3 nucleotides read TGCGCCAGCAGCTTGGAAGGCAGGACTAACACTGAAGCTTTCTTT. This translates into CASSLEGRTNTEAFF.

This clonotype was recorded many times. This rearrangement joins TRBV9 to TRBJ1-1; unclear D gene. Germline V CDR1 and CDR2: SGDLS, YYNGEE. The CDR3 totals 17 residues. The V end lost 0 bases, the J end lost 1 base, and 16 bases lay between the germline ends. The CDR3 reads CASSVAPSGNPNTEAFF. DNA for the CDR3: TGTGCCAGCAGCGTAGCTCCGAGTGGCAACCCGAACACTGAAGCTTTCTTT.

This clonotype was counted at least ten times. The genes are TRBV28 and TRBJ2-3; D is uncertain. The CDR3 runs 15 residues. The germline gives CDR1 MDHEN, CDR2 SYDVKM. Deletions cut 7 bases from V and 1 base from J, with 15 bases between. The CDR3 DNA sequence: TGTGCCAGCACGGTGGGCCAGACTGGCACAGATACGCAGTATTTT. The encoded protein is CASTVGQTGTDTQYF.

J is TRBJ1-6 and V is TRBV28; 7 bases match TRBD1. Germline CDR1 MDHEN, CDR2 SYDVKM. CDR3 length: 15 residues. J lost 4 bases, V lost 6 bases, and 6 bases had no gene match. The CDR3: CASRPGQIYNSPLHF. The CDR3 nucleotides are TGTGCCAGCAGGCCGGGACAGATTTATAATTCACCCCTCCACTTT.

J is TRBJ1-3 and V is TRBV12-3 or TRBV12-4; 11 nucleotides line up with TRBD1. The CDR3 contains 19 residues. V shed 7 bases and J 0 bases; nucleotides not matched to a gene: 14. The CDR3 nucleotides are TGTGCCAGCACTCGGGTGGACAGGGGGCTACTTATCTCTGGAAACACCATATATTTT. The encoded protein is CASTRVDRGLLISGNTIYF.

This clonotype was seen repeatedly, ten times or more. This chain uses TRBV6-6 with TRBJ1-6; a weak D match, TRBD1 (5 bases). The V gene's germline CDR1 is MNHNY and CDR2 SVGAGI (reference sequence). The CDR3 loop spans 14 amino acids. V was clipped by 0 bases and J by 8 bases, with 8 bases between them. CDR3 protein: CASSYSRGDSPLHF. The DNA of the CDR3 is TGTGCCAGCAGTTACTCACGAGGGGATTCACCCCTCCACTTT.

This clonotype was observed a handful of times. This chain links TRBV27 with TRBJ2-2, with a possible D match to TRBD2 (5 bases). This CDR3 region has 16 residues. V was trimmed by 2 bases and J by 6 bases, leaving 16 bases between them. CDR1 is MNHEY and CDR2 is SMNVEV in the germline V gene (reference sequence). CDR3 nucleotides: TGTGCCAGCAGTTTAGTGAGGGCGGCGTTGGCCGGGGAGCTGTTTTTT. Its translation: CASSLVRAALAGELFF.

This clonotype was seen many times. The chain links TRBV24-1 to TRBJ1-2; tentative D call: TRBD1 (5 bases). V was cut by 4 bases and J by 2 bases, with 10 bases left in between. Germline values: CDR1 KGHDR, CDR2 SFDVKD. CDR3 size: 14 residues. The CDR3 region is CATSEPQGNYGYTF. CDR3 bases: TGTGCCACCAGTGAGCCGCAGGGAAACTATGGCTACACCTTC.

A few counts support this clonotype. The chain recombines TRBV19 with TRBJ2-4; possible D gene TRBD1, 6 bases. Deletions cut 4 bases from V and 8 bases from J, with 12 bases between. CDR3 length: 13 residues. Germline V CDR1 and CDR2: LNHDA, SQIVND (reference sequence). In nucleotides, the CDR3 is TGTGCCAGTAGTAAACAGGGTACAGACATTCAGTACTTC. Its translation: CASSKQGTDIQYF.

This clonotype was seen repeatedly, ten times or more. The V gene is TRBV7-2, the J gene TRBJ2-1; 13 positions agree with TRBD2. This CDR3 contains 17 residues. After removal of 5 bases from V and 8 bases from J, the junction contained 12 bases not matched to a gene. The germline V gene has CDR1 SGHTA and CDR2 FQGNSA. DNA for the CDR3: TGTGCCAGCAGCCCTACTAGCGGGAGGGGAGGATTTGATGAGCAGTTCTTC. Protein sequence: CASSPTSGRGGFDEQFF.

This clonotype was seen repeatedly, ten times or more. CDR3: CASSPGQGNGANVLTF. The CDR3, as DNA: TGTGCCAGTAGTCCGGGACAGGGTAACGGGGCCAACGTCCTGACTTTC. The chain uses TRBV19 and TRBJ2-6, with 9 nucleotides matching TRBD1. V shed 5 bases and J 4 bases; nucleotides not matched to a gene: 6. CDR3 length: 16 residues. The germline V gene has CDR1 LNHDA and CDR2 SQIVND (reference sequence).

This chain links TRBV24-1 with TRBJ2-3; a weak D match, TRBD1 (6 bases). CDR1 and CDR2 from the germline V gene are KGHDR and SFDVKD. The CDR3 is 13 residues long. V dropped 9 bases and J dropped 7 bases, with 16 bases sitting between them. The CDR3 here is CATAPTGLNTQYF. The CDR3 DNA follows: TGTGCCACCGCCCCGACAGGTTTGAATACGCAGTATTTT.

This clonotype showed up many times. The chain couples TRBV28 to TRBJ2-7, with D maybe TRBD1 (6 bases). Germline-derived CDR1 and CDR2 are MDHEN and SYDVKM. V dropped 4 bases and J dropped 2 bases, with 18 bases sitting between them. The CDR3 consists of 16 residues. CDR3: CASSSPGQLTTYEQYF. CDR3 DNA sequence: TGTGCCAGCAGTTCCCCTGGACAGCTCACCACCTACGAGCAGTACTTC.

This clonotype was observed many times. V is TRBV7-8 and J is TRBJ2-5, with TRBD1 identical over 8 bases. Germline V gene sequence: CDR1 SGHVS, CDR2 FQNEAQ. V shed 2 bases and J 3 bases; nucleotides not matched to a gene: 14. This CDR3 comprises 18 residues. The chain's CDR3 is CASSLRRDRQGLKETQYF. The CDR3 nucleotides read TGTGCCAGCAGCTTAAGGAGGGACAGACAGGGGCTGAAAGAGACCCAGTACTTC.

This clonotype was picked up many times. The V and J genes are TRBV5-1 and TRBJ1-1, with a possible D match to TRBD1 (5 bases). The V and J ends lost 1 base and 4 bases respectively, with 11 bases between them. This CDR3 region has 14 residues. CDR1 and CDR2 (germline): SGHRS, YFSETQ. CDR3 nucleotides: TGCGCCAGCAGCTTGTCGGGGGGGGGCACTGAAGCTTTCTTT. Translated: CASSLSGGGTEAFF.

This clonotype was detected a few times. V gene TRBV7-9 combines with J gene TRBJ2-3, with 7 positions matching TRBD1. This CDR3 has 15 residues. V trimming: 5 bases; J trimming: 4 bases; junction bases outside the gene matches: 9. From germline, CDR1 is SEHNR and CDR2 FQNEAQ (reference sequence). The CDR3, as DNA: TGTGCCAGCAGCCGGCGACAGGGAGTGTCAGATACGCAGTATTTT. Translating it yields CASSRRQGVSDTQYF. The full variable domain, its missing parts supplied by reference TRBV7-9 and TRBJ2-3, is DTGVSQNPRHKITKRGQNVTFRCDPISEHNRLYWYRQTLGQGPEFLTYFQNEAQLEKSRLLSDRFSAERPKGSFSTLEIQRTEQGDSAMYLCASSRRQGVSDTQYFGPGTRLTVL.

In its sample, this clonotype was seen a few times. The CDR3 region is CASSWAGDNEQFF. The CDR3 nucleotides read TGTGCCAGCAGCTGGGCGGGAGACAATGAGCAGTTCTTC. This chain connects TRBV7-3 to TRBJ2-1, with 7 nucleotides matching TRBD2. This CDR3 spans 13 amino acids. Per germline, CDR1 SGHTA and CDR2 FQGTGA. After removal of 4 bases from V and 5 bases from J, the junction contained 2 bases not matched to a gene.

This clonotype appeared many times. The DNA for the CDR3 is TGTGCCAGCTCGGGCTGGGTTAGCTCTGGAAACACCATATATTTT. The encoded protein is CASSGWVSSGNTIYF. The V call is TRBV18, the J call TRBJ1-3; D is ambiguous. The V gene's germline CDR1 is KGHSH and CDR2 LQKENI. Trimming shortened V by 6 bases and J by 0 bases, and 12 bases separated the two germline ends. CDR3 size: 15 residues.

This clonotype was picked up many times. This sequence joins TRBV2 and TRBJ2-1; 7 nucleotides line up with TRBD2. This CDR3 has 14 amino acids. The germline V gene has CDR1 SNHLY and CDR2 FYNNEI. Unmatched junction bases numbered 11, after V lost 8 bases and J lost 7 bases. CDR3 DNA sequence: TGTGCCAGCTCGGAGACTAGCATTTTGAATGAGCAGTTCTTC. This encodes CASSETSILNEQFF.

This clonotype was seen at least ten times. This chain uses TRBV6-2 or TRBV6-3 with TRBJ2-5; the match to TRBD2 covers 11 bases. The CDR3 runs to 18 residues. V was clipped by 0 bases and J by 5 bases; unmatched bases: 11. Germline-derived CDR1 and CDR2 are MNHEY and SVGEGT. The CDR3 loop is CASSYSVTSGSFRETQYF. CDR3 sequence (DNA): TGTGCCAGCAGTTACTCAGTCACTAGCGGGAGCTTTAGGGAGACCCAGTACTTC.

This clonotype was counted only a few times. The rearrangement uses TRBV5-1 and TRBJ2-7; a weak D match, TRBD2 (5 bases). This CDR3 spans 15 amino acids. Germline loops: CDR1 SGHRS, CDR2 YFSETQ. The germline V and J ends were trimmed by 4 bases and 2 bases, with 16 bases remaining between them. This CDR3 is CASSVSTEVAYEQYF. CDR3 nucleotide sequence: TGCGCCAGCAGCGTAAGTACGGAGGTGGCCTACGAGCAGTACTTC.

Concerning this clonotype: This may stem from a read error, because a much larger clone lies one nucleotide away. The chain is built from TRBV7-9 and TRBJ2-7, with 9 bases aligning to TRBD1. In germline, CDR1 is SEHNR, CDR2 FQNEAQ (reference sequence). CDR3 length equals 15 residues. Trimming took 6 bases from V and 0 from J; bases not matched to a gene: 6. The CDR3, as DNA: TGTGCCAGCAGTTCCCGGGACAGGGACTCCTACGAGCAGTACTTC. Protein sequence: CASSSRDRDSYEQYF.

This clonotype was detected ten times or more. CDR3 coding DNA: TGTGCCAGCAGTGAAGGGGCGGGAGGTATTCCAGAGACCCAGTACTTC. It codes for CASSEGAGGIPETQYF. This chain links TRBV2 with TRBJ2-5; 8 positions agree with TRBD2. With 1 base clipped from V and 4 bases from J, the junction kept 8 bases outside the gene matches. Germline V gives CDR1 SNHLY, CDR2 FYNNEI. The CDR3 covers 16 residues.

V gene TRBV28 combines with J gene TRBJ2-5; D perhaps matches TRBD1 (6 bases). V dropped 5 bases and J dropped 0 bases, with 19 bases sitting between them. Germline V gene lookup returns CDR1 MDHEN and CDR2 SYDVKM. There are 17 residues in the CDR3. The CDR3 protein is CASSLFTGNIDQETQYF. CDR3 DNA sequence: TGTGCCAGCAGTCTCTTTACAGGGAATATTGACCAAGAGACCCAGTACTTC.

For this clonotype: A much larger clonotype is one base distant, so this may be a read error. The DNA of the CDR3 is TGTGCCAGCATCAGCTCGGGCACCGACCAAGAGACCCAGTACTTC. It encodes CASISSGTDQETQYF. The J gene is TRBJ2-5, the V gene TRBV6-2 or TRBV6-3; D is uncertain. V lost 7 bases and J 0 bases, leaving 15 bases between the germline ends. This CDR3 is built from 15 residues. Germline-derived CDR1 and CDR2 are MNHEY and SVGEGT.

This chain uses TRBV20-1 with TRBJ2-1; D gene uncertain. CDR3 length: 13 residues. With 4 bases removed from V and 8 bases from J, the gap between germline ends came to 15 bases. Germline assignment: CDR1 DFQATT and CDR2 SNEGSKA (reference sequence). The CDR3 region has the DNA TGCAGTGCTATGGTAGCTGGGGTGGATGAGCAGTTCTTC. The encoded protein is CSAMVAGVDEQFF.

As concerns this clonotype: A single base separates this from a much larger clone, so it may be a read error. This chain connects TRBV20-1 to TRBJ2-5; perhaps TRBD2 as D (6 bases). CDR1 and CDR2 (germline): DFQATT, SNEGSKA (reference sequence). V lost 3 bases and J 5 bases, leaving 16 bases between the germline ends. The CDR3 spans 14 residues. CDR3 amino acids: CSASSGGMVETQYF. The CDR3 nucleotides are TGCAGTGCTAGCTCCGGCGGGATGGTGGAGACCCAGTACTTC.